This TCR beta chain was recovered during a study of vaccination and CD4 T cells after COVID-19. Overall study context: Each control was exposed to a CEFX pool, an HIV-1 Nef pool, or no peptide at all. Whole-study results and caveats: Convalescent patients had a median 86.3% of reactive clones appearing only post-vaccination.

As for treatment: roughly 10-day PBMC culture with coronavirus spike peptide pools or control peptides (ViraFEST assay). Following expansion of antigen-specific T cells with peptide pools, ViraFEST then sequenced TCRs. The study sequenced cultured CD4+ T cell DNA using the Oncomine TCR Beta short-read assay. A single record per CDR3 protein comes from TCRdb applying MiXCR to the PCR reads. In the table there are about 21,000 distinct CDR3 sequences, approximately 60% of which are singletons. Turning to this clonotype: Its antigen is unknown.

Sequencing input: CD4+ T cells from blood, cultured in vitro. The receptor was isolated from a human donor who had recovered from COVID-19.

The DNA for the CDR3 is TGCAGTGCTAGAGTAGGGACAGGAATATATCAGCCCCAGCATTTT. Amino acid sequence: CSARVGTGIYQPQHF. The chain couples TRBV20-1 to TRBJ1-5, with 8 positions matching TRBD1. The CDR3 loop spans 15 amino acids. The V and J ends lost 1 base and 5 bases, in that order; junction bases with no gene match: 7. Per the germline V gene, CDR1 is DFQATT and CDR2 is SNEGSKA (reference sequence).